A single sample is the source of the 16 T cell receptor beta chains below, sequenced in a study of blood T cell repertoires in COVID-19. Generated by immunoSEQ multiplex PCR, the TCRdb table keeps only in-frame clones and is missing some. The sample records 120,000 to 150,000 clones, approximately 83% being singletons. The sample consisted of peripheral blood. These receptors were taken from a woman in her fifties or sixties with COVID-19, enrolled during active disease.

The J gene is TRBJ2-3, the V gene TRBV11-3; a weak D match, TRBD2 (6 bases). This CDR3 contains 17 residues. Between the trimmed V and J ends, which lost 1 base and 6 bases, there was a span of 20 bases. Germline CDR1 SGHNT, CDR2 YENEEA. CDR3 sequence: CASSLGGPGLPTDTQYF. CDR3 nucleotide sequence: TGTGCCAGCAGCTTAGGGGGACCGGGACTCCCTACGGATACGCAGTATTTT.

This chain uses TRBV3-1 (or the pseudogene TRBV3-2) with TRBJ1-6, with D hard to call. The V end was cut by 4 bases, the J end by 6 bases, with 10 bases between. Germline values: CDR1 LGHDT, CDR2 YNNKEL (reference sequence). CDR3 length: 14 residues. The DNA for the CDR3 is TGTGCCAGCAGCCCTAGTAATGCTAATTCACCCCTCCACTTT. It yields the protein CASSPSNANSPLHF.

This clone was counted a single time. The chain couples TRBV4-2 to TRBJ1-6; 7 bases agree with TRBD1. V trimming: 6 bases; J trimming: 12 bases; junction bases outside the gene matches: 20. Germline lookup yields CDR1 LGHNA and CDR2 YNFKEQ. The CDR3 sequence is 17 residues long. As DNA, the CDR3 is TGTGCCAGCAGACGTCTCGGACAGGACAGGAGAATTCAACCCCTCCACTTT. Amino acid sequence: CASRRLGQDRRIQPLHF.

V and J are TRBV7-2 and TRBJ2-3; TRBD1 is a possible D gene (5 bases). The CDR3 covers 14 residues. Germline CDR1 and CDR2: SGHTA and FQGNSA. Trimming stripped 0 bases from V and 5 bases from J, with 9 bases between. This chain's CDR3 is CASSLARTQDTQYF. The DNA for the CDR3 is TGTGCCAGCAGCTTAGCTCGGACACAAGATACGCAGTATTTT.

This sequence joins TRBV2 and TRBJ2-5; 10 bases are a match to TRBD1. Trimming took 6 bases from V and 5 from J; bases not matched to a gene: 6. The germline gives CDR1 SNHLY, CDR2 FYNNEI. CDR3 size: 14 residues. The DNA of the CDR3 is TGTGCCAGCAGCCGACAGGGGGCAAGGGAGACCCAGTACTTC. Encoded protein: CASSRQGARETQYF.

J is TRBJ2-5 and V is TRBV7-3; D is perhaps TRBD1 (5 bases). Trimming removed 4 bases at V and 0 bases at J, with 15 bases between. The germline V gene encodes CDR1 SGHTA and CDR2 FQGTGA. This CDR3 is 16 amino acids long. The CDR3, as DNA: TGTGCCAGCAGCTCAAAACCCTCAGGGAACCAAGAGACCCAGTACTTC. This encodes CASSSKPSGNQETQYF.

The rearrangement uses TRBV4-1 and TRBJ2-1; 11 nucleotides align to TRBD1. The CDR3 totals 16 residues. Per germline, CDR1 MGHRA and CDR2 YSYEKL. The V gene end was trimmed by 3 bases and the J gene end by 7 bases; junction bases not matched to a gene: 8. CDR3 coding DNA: TGCGCCAGCAGCCAGCACGGACAGGGGGCGAGGAATGAGCAGTTCTTC. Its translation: CASSQHGQGARNEQFF.

The chain's CDR3 is CASSWQAEKLFF. The DNA for the CDR3 is TGTGCCAGCAGCTGGCAGGCTGAAAAACTGTTTTTT. J is TRBJ1-4 and V is TRBV7-8; D is unresolved. Germline loops: CDR1 SGHVS, CDR2 FQNEAQ. The CDR3 sequence is 12 residues long. Between the trimmed V and J ends, which lost 4 bases and 7 bases, there was a span of 7 bases.

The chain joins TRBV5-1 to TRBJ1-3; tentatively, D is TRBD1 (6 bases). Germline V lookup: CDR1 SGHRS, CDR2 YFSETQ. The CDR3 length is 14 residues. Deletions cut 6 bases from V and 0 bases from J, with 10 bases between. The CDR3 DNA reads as TGCGCCAGCACCACAGGGACCTCTGGAAACACCATATATTTT. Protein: CASTTGTSGNTIYF.

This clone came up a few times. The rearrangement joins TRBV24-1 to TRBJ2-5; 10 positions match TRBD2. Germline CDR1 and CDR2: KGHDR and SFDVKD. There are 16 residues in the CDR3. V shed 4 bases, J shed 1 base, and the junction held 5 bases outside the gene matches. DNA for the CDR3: TGTGCCACCAGTGACCAAAGCGGGGGGGTCCAAGAGACCCAGTACTTC. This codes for CATSDQSGGVQETQYF.

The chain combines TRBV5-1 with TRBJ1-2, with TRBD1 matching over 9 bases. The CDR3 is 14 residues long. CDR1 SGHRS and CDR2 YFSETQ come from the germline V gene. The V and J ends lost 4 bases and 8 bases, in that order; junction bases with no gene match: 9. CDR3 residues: CASSPGQGSDGYTF. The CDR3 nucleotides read TGCGCCAGCAGCCCTGGACAGGGGTCGGACGGCTACACCTTC.

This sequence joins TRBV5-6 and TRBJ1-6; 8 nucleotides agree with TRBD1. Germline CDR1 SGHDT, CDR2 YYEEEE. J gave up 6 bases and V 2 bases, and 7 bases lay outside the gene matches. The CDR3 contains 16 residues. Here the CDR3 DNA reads TGTGCCAGCAGCTTTAGTCCCGGGACAGGTAATTCACCCCTCCACTTT. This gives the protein CASSFSPGTGNSPLHF.

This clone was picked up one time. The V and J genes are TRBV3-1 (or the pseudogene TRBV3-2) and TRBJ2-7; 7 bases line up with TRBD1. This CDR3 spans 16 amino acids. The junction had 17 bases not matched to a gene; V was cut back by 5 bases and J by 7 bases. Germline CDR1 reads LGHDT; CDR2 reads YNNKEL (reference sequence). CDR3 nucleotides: TGTGCCAGCAGCGGGGGATGGACAGGAACACCTGATGAGCAGTACTTC. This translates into CASSGGWTGTPDEQYF.

The CDR3 DNA reads TGTGCTAGTCCGACGGGAGCCCTAAGGTATGGCTACACCTTC. It is translated as CASPTGALRYGYTF. V and J are TRBV12-5 and TRBJ1-2; no clear D gene. The V gene's germline CDR1 is LGHNT and CDR2 FRNRAP. The CDR3 is 14 residues long. V lost 8 bases to trimming and J lost 5 bases, with 18 bases between them.

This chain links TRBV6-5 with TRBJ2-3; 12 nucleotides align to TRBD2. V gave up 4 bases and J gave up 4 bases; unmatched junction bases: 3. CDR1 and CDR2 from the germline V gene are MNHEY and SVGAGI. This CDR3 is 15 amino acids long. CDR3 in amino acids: CASSSSGGAPDTQYF. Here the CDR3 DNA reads TGTGCCAGCAGTTCTAGCGGGGGGGCCCCAGATACGCAGTATTTT.

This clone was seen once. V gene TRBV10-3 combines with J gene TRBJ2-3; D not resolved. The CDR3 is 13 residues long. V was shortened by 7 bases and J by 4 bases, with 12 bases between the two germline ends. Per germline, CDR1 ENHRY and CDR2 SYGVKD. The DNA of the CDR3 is TGTGCCATCACAGGCCAGAGTTCAGATACGCAGTATTTT. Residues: CAITGQSSDTQYF.